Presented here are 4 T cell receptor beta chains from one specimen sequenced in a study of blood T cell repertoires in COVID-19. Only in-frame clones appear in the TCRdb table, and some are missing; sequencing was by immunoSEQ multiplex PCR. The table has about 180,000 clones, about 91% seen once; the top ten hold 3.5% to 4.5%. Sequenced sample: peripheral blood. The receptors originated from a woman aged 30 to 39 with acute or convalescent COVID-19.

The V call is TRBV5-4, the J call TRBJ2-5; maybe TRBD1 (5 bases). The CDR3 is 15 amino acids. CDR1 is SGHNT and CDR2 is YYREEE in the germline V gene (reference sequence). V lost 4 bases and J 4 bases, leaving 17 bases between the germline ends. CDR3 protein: CASSPRLDTGETQYF. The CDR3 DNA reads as TGTGCCAGCAGCCCTCGCCTGGACACGGGAGAGACCCAGTACTTC.

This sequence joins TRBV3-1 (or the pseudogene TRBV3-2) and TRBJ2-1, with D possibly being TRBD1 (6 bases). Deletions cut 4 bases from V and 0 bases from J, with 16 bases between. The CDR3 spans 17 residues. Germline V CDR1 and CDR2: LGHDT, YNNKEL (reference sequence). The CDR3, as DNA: TGTGCCAGCAGCCTGGTCCGGGACACCCGCTCCTACAATGAGCAGTTCTTC. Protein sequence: CASSLVRDTRSYNEQFF.

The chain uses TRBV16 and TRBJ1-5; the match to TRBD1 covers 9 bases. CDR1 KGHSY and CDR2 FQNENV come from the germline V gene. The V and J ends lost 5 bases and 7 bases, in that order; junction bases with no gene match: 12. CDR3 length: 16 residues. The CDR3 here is CASSYHGTGLIQPQHF. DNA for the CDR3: TGTGCCAGCAGCTATCATGGGACAGGGTTGATCCAGCCCCAGCATTTT.

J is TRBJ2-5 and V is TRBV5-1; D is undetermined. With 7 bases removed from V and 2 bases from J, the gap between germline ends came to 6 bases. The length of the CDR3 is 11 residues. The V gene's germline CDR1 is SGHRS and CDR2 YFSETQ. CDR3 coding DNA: TGCGCCAGCCAGGTTCAAGAGACCCAGTACTTC. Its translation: CASQVQETQYF.